This is a list of T cell receptor beta chains from one sample in a study of T cell responses to AZD1222 COVID-19 vaccine. Some clones are missing from TCRdb's copy, which holds only in-frame ones; the method was immunoSEQ multiplex PCR. Of some 100,000 clones in the sample, 80% to 90% were seen once. The starting material was peripheral blood, obtained 28 days after the second AZD1222 dose. These receptors came from an adult who received the AZD1222 COVID-19 vaccine. The CDR3 runs from the conserved cysteine through the conserved F or W. The D gene is left open where the match is weak. Size values are once, few and many counts, or a class for expanded clones, and some rows have none.

CDR3 length	clone size	V gene	J gene	D gene	CDR3 DNA	CDR3 protein
12	-	TRBV21-1	TRBJ2-7	-	TGTGCCAGCAGCAAAGAACATTACGAGCAGTACTTC	CASSKEHYEQYF
16	-	TRBV9	TRBJ2-7	TRBD2	TGTGCCAGCAGCTCCCTGGGACTAGCGGGATTTTACGAGCAGTACTTC	CASSSLGLAGFYEQYF
11	-	TRBV20-1	TRBJ1-1	TRBD1	TGCGGGCAGGGGACAGTCACTGAAGCTTTCTTT	CGQGTVTEAFF
14	-	TRBV2	TRBJ2-3	TRBD1	TGTGCCAGTGACCGGGACAGGGTCACAGATACGCAGTATTTT	CASDRDRVTDTQYF
15	few	TRBV19	TRBJ2-3	TRBD1	TGTGCCAGTAGTATAGGAGACAGGGCTGCAGATACGCAGTATTTT	CASSIGDRAADTQYF
15	-	TRBV19	TRBJ2-7	TRBD2	TGTGCCAGTAGTGTAAGCGGGAGTCTCTCCTACGAGCAGTACTTC	CASSVSGSLSYEQYF
13	-	TRBV5-4	TRBJ1-1	TRBD1	TGTGCCAGCAGGGGACAGGGCAACACTGAAGCTTTCTTT	CASRGQGNTEAFF
14	-	TRBV28	TRBJ2-5	-	TGTGCCAGCAGTGACCCGGGCCCTCAAGAGACCCAGTACTTC	CASSDPGPQETQYF
13	few	TRBV3-1/TRBV3-2	TRBJ2-7	-	TGTGCCAGCAGCCGCCGACTCCTGTACGAGCAGTACTTC	CASSRRLLYEQYF
16	-	TRBV19	TRBJ1-5	-	TGTGCCAGTAGTATATTTGGAGAGGGTATGGATCAGCCCCAGCATTTT	CASSIFGEGMDQPQHF
16	-	TRBV2	TRBJ1-3	-	TGTGCCAGCAGAGCCCTCGGGTCGAGCTCTGGAAACACCATATATTTT	CASRALGSSSGNTIYF
11	-	TRBV19	TRBJ2-1	-	TGTGCCAGTAACGCAGAGAATGAGCAGTTCTTC	CASNAENEQFF
15	-	TRBV5-8	TRBJ1-4	-	TGTGCCAGCAGCACCTGGACGGCCGGGATCCCAAAACTGTTTTTT	CASSTWTAGIPKLFF
15	-	TRBV6-2/TRBV6-3	TRBJ2-7	-	TGTGCCAGCAGTTACGGAGCCGGGGGCACTTACGAGCAGTACTTC	CASSYGAGGTYEQYF
15	-	TRBV5-5	TRBJ2-7	TRBD1	TGTGCCAGCAGCTTCGGGACAGGATACTCCTACGAGCAGTACTTC	CASSFGTGYSYEQYF
15	once	TRBV7-2	TRBJ1-2	TRBD1	TGTGCCAGCAGCTACCGAAGGACAGGGGACGCTGGCTACACCTTC	CASSYRRTGDAGYTF
16	-	TRBV7-9	TRBJ1-4	-	TGTGCCAGCAGCGGACAACAGGGCGGGGGTAATGAAAAACTGTTTTTT	CASSGQQGGGNEKLFF
13	-	TRBV27	TRBJ1-2	-	TGTGCCAGCAGGGCCACAGCCAACTATGGCTACACCTTC	CASRATANYGYTF
15	-	TRBV5-1	TRBJ1-5	TRBD1	TGCGCCAGCAGCTTGGCAGGGGGAGGGAATCAGCCCCAGCATTTT	CASSLAGGGNQPQHF
13	-	TRBV10-3	TRBJ1-1	-	TGTGCCATCAGTGAAGGGACTAACACTGAAGCTTTCTTT	CAISEGTNTEAFF
15	-	TRBV27	TRBJ1-4	-	TGTGCCAGCAGAAAAAATACTGCCACTAATGAAAAACTGTTTTTT	CASRKNTATNEKLFF
16	-	TRBV18	TRBJ1-4	-	TGTGCCAGCTCACCAACTACACGGGGGCAGGGTGAAAAACTGTTTTTT	CASSPTTRGQGEKLFF
17	-	TRBV5-6	TRBJ1-5	TRBD1	TGTGCCAGCAGCCCGTCTTACAGGGGCGGGAGCAATCAGCCCCAGCATTTT	CASSPSYRGGSNQPQHF
18	-	TRBV19	TRBJ1-2	-	TGTGCCAGTAGTCTCCGTGGTAACCCCCTAGAGACCCGCCGGGGCTACACCTTC	CASSLRGNPLETRRGYTF
13	few	TRBV15	TRBJ1-2	-	TGTGCCACCAGCAGGGGAAAGACAGAGGCATACACCTTC	CATSRGKTEAYTF
15	-	TRBV5-8	TRBJ1-1	-	TGTGCCAGCAGCCTTAGCGGAACATTGAACACTGAAGCTTTCTTT	CASSLSGTLNTEAFF
14	-	TRBV5-4	TRBJ2-5	TRBD2	TGTGCCAGCAGCTTGGGGACTAGCCAAGAGACCCAGTACTTC	CASSLGTSQETQYF
14	-	TRBV7-2	TRBJ1-2	TRBD1	TGTGCCAGCAGCTTAGTCTGGGACAGGGCCGGCTACACCTTC	CASSLVWDRAGYTF
16	few	TRBV6-1	TRBJ1-5	TRBD1	TGTGCCAGCAGTGGGGGGACAGGGGCTTTTTATCAGCCCCAGCATTTT	CASSGGTGAFYQPQHF
12	-	TRBV29-1	TRBJ1-1	TRBD1	TGCAGCGAGAGGACAGGAAACACTGAAGCTTTCTTT	CSERTGNTEAFF
16	-	TRBV30	TRBJ2-7	-	TGTGCCTGGAGTTCCCTAGACGGGGGGCCAAGGTACGAGCAGTACTTC	CAWSSLDGGPRYEQYF
15	-	TRBV6-1	TRBJ2-7	-	TGTGCCAGCAGTGAATATGTTACGGCCTCCTACGAGCAGTACTTC	CASSEYVTASYEQYF
17	few	TRBV10-3	TRBJ1-3	-	TGTGCCATCAGTGACTACAGCCGACAATTCTCTGGAAACACCATATATTTT	CAISDYSRQFSGNTIYF
15	-	TRBV6-6	TRBJ2-1	-	TGTGCCAGCAGTGTGACAGGCCGCTTTTCGGATGAGCAGTTCTTC	CASSVTGRFSDEQFF
17	-	TRBV30	TRBJ1-6	TRBD1	TGTGCCTGGAGTCGGTCCCTCGGACAGGGACGGAATTCACCCCTCCACTTT	CAWSRSLGQGRNSPLHF
17	-	TRBV6-1	TRBJ2-5	TRBD2	TGTGCCAGCAGTGAGAGTCTCCGCCGGGTGGGGGGGAAGGCCCAGTACTTC	CASSESLRRVGGKAQYF
13	-	TRBV7-9	TRBJ1-1	-	TGTGCCAGCAGCCACAAAGAGAACACTGAAGCTTTCTTT	CASSHKENTEAFF
18	-	TRBV7-8	TRBJ2-6	TRBD1	TGTGCCAGCAGCCGTTCTGGACAGGACCTCTCTGGGGCCAACGTCCTGACTTTC	CASSRSGQDLSGANVLTF
11	-	TRBV14	TRBJ2-1	-	TGTGCCAGCGGGTGGGGAAATGAGCAGTTCTTC	CASGWGNEQFF
12	-	TRBV10-3	TRBJ1-5	TRBD1	TGTGCCATCGGGACAGACAATCAGCCCCAGCATTTT	CAIGTDNQPQHF
14	-	TRBV18	TRBJ2-7	TRBD1	TGTGCCAGCTCACCACTAGGACAGGTGGAAGAGCAGTACTTC	CASSPLGQVEEQYF
12	-	TRBV7-9	TRBJ1-3	-	TGTGCCAGCAGCTTAAAAGGAAACACCATATATTTT	CASSLKGNTIYF
15	-	TRBV7-8	TRBJ2-1	-	TGTGCCAGCAGCTTAAGGGGGGCCCTGAACAATGAGCAGTTCTTC	CASSLRGALNNEQFF